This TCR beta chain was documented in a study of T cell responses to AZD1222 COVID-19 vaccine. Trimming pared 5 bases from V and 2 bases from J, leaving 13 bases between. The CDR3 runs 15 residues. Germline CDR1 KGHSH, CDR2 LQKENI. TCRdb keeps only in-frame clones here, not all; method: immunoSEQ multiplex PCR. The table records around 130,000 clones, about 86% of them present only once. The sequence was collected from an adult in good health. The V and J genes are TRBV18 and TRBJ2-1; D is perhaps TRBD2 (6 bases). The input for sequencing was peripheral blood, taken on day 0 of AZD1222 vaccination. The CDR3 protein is CASSYPGDPYNEQFF. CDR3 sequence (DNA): TGTGCCAGCTCATACCCGGGGGACCCCTACAATGAGCAGTTCTTC.